The 31 T cell receptor beta chains listed next were all sequenced from one sample in a study of Ad26.COV2.S vaccination and SARS-CoV-2 variants (dated by TCRdb to the early 2020s). Receptor amplification or capture employed the immunoSEQ multiplex PCR assay. TCRdb mirrors the immuneACCESS table, restricted to in-frame sequences. Some clones are absent from its copies; in checked studies, under half trace to an unresolved V gene, and the reason for the others is unknown. Within this sample are fewer than 900,000 clones, with around 89% of them counted one time only. The ten largest clones add up to 1.5% of the sample. In light of the paper, this sample's treatment or condition label describes: about 20 received Ad26.COV2.S at low or high dose, single or two shots; 5 received placebo; per-sample allocation not given. For vaccine and placebo recipients, repertoires were sequenced using samples collected on day 63 after the first injection.

Specimen: peripheral blood, collected in a trial of Ad26.COV2.S vaccine versus placebo. The receptors derive from a person aged 18-65 years who received the Ad26.COV2.S COVID-19 vaccine or a placebo.

V is TRBV7-9 and J is TRBJ1-1; 7 nucleotides match TRBD1. CDR1 is SEHNR and CDR2 is FQNEAQ in the germline V gene (reference sequence). Trimming cost V 7 bases and J 2 bases; bases outside gene matches: 10. The CDR3 totals 15 residues. The CDR3 DNA reads as TGTGCCAGCACCACGGGAGGGACAGCAAACACTGAAGCTTTCTTT. As protein: CASTTGGTANTEAFF.

In the case of this clone: Additional DNA sequences in this sample encode the identical CDR3. In DNA form, the CDR3 reads TGTGCCTGGAGTGTAGGGTCCCAAGAGACCCAGTACTTC. This encodes CAWSVGSQETQYF. The chain combines TRBV30 with TRBJ2-5; D remains unclear. Looked up from germline, CDR1 is GTSNPN and CDR2 is SVGIG (reference sequence). Between the trimmed V and J ends, which lost 0 bases and 1 base, there was a span of 6 bases. This CDR3 has 13 amino acids.

The CDR3 loop reads CASWSGLSGNTIYF. The CDR3 DNA is TGTGCCAGTTGGTCAGGGCTCTCTGGAAACACCATATATTTT. The V and J genes are TRBV2 and TRBJ1-3; a weak D match, TRBD1 (5 bases). Trimming pared 9 bases from V and 0 bases from J, leaving 12 bases between. CDR3 length: 14 amino acids. CDR1 is SNHLY and CDR2 is FYNNEI in the germline V gene.

This chain joins TRBV29-1 and TRBJ1-1; D remains unclear. The V and J ends lost 6 bases and 1 base respectively, with 18 bases between them. Per the germline V gene, CDR1 is SQVTM and CDR2 is ANQGSEA. The CDR3 consists of 15 residues. The CDR3 DNA follows: TGCAGCGTCGATGCTTTTTTCGGCGCGAACACTGAAGCTTTCTTT. It is translated as CSVDAFFGANTEAFF.

This chain links TRBV15 with TRBJ1-1, with 9 bases that match TRBD1. Looked up from germline, CDR1 is LNHNV and CDR2 is YYDKDF (reference sequence). The ends lost 1 base at V and 2 bases at J; junction bases unmatched: 5. The CDR3 has 16 amino acids. The CDR3 sequence is CATSRGGTGFNTEAFF. In DNA form, the CDR3 reads TGTGCCACCAGCAGAGGGGGGACAGGGTTCAACACTGAAGCTTTCTTT.

This clone was seen just once. Here the CDR3 reads CASSLRRSGRSAEQYF. The CDR3 nucleotides are TGTGCCAGCAGCTTACGGAGAAGCGGGAGATCCGCTGAGCAGTACTTC. The J gene is TRBJ2-7, the V gene TRBV7-6, with TRBD2 identical over 8 bases. CDR1 SGHVS and CDR2 FNYEAQ come from the germline V gene. The CDR3 loop spans 16 amino acids. V shed 2 bases, J shed 7 bases, and the junction held 13 bases outside the gene matches.

CDR3 bases: TGCGCCAGCAGCCCCTCCCCCTTTCAGGGAGATTCGTCCTACAATGAGCAGTTCTTC. It codes for CASSPSPFQGDSSYNEQFF. This sequence joins TRBV5-1 and TRBJ2-1, with D tentatively TRBD1 or TRBD2 (5 bases each). With 4 bases removed from V and 1 base from J, the gap between germline ends came to 24 bases. In germline, CDR1 is SGHRS, CDR2 YFSETQ. CDR3 length equals 19 residues.

The CDR3 region is CATSEAGQGKGYEQYF. CDR3 sequence (DNA): TGTGCCACCAGTGAAGCGGGACAGGGAAAAGGCTACGAGCAGTACTTC. The chain recombines TRBV24-1 with TRBJ2-7; 9 nucleotides align to TRBD1. With V trimmed by 4 bases and J by 3 bases, 9 bases remained unmatched. CDR3 length equals 16 residues. Germline values: CDR1 KGHDR, CDR2 SFDVKD.

Remarks on this clone: The sample holds other DNA sequences that translate to the same CDR3. The chain recombines TRBV10-1 with TRBJ2-7; possible D gene TRBD2, 5 bases. V was shortened by 3 bases and J by 4 bases, with 7 bases between the two germline ends. Germline V gene lookup returns CDR1 WNHNN and CDR2 SYGVQD (reference sequence). The CDR3 covers 12 residues. This CDR3 reads CASSESGYEQYF. CDR3 DNA sequence: TGCGCCAGCAGTGAAAGCGGTTACGAGCAGTACTTC.

The J gene is TRBJ2-7, the V gene TRBV9, with D unresolved. Trimming removed 0 bases at V and 2 bases at J, with 9 bases between. The CDR3 loop spans 14 amino acids. Per the germline V gene, CDR1 is SGDLS and CDR2 is YYNGEE. The CDR3 coding sequence is TGTGCCAGCAGCGTAGAGCCCCTTACCTACGAGCAGTACTTC. Its translation: CASSVEPLTYEQYF.

The V gene is TRBV7-3, the J gene TRBJ2-2, with 10 bases fitting TRBD1. Germline assignment: CDR1 SGHTA and CDR2 FQGTGA. V lost 4 bases to trimming and J lost 5 bases; unmatched junction nucleotides: 7. The CDR3 runs to 16 residues. The CDR3 coding sequence is TGTGCCAGCAGCTCGACGACAGGGGGCTCTACCGGGGAGCTGTTTTTT. Amino acids: CASSSTTGGSTGELFF. The full variable domain, in which reference TRBV7-3 and TRBJ2-2 provide the parts outside the CDR3, is GAGVSQTPSNKVTEKGKYVELRCDPISGHTALYWYRQSLGQGPEFLIYFQGTGAADDSGLPNDRFFAVRPEGSVSTLKIQRTERGDSAVYLCASSSTTGGSTGELFFGEGSRLTVL.

The chain links TRBV24-1 to TRBJ2-3, with 8 bases fitting TRBD1. This CDR3 has 14 residues. V trimming: 9 bases; J trimming: 2 bases; junction bases outside the gene matches: 6. Germline V lookup: CDR1 KGHDR, CDR2 SFDVKD. CDR3 region: CATAWTGHTDTQYF. CDR3 bases: TGTGCCACCGCATGGACAGGGCACACAGATACGCAGTATTTT.

The chain couples TRBV6-6 to TRBJ1-5; the D is unclear. CDR1 and CDR2 (germline): MNHNY, SVGAGI (reference sequence). V shed 2 bases and J shed 1 base, with 3 bases lying between them. CDR3 length equals 13 residues. The CDR3 loop is CASSYISNQPQHF. The CDR3 region has the DNA TGTGCCAGCAGTTACATCAGCAATCAGCCCCAGCATTTT.

This chain connects TRBV30 to TRBJ1-1; D possibly corresponds to TRBD1 (6 bases). V was pared by 1 base and J by 7 bases, with 10 bases between. The CDR3 has 12 residues. Germline CDR1 reads GTSNPN; CDR2 reads SVGIG (reference sequence). The CDR3 DNA is TGTGCCTGGAGTGACCAAGGGGGTGAAGCTTTCTTT. This gives the protein CAWSDQGGEAFF.

The rearrangement links TRBV6-6 to TRBJ2-1, with D possibly TRBD2 on 5 matching bases. The germline gives CDR1 MNHNY, CDR2 SVGAGI (reference sequence). V was pared by 6 bases and J by 0 bases, with 6 bases between. CDR3 length: 13 residues. CDR3 DNA sequence: TGTGCCAGCAGGGACTTCTCCTACAATGAGCAGTTCTTC. Residues: CASRDFSYNEQFF.

The chain joins TRBV5-1 to TRBJ1-5; 7 positions match TRBD1. V lost 0 bases to trimming and J lost 4 bases; unmatched junction nucleotides: 4. Germline lookup yields CDR1 SGHRS and CDR2 YFSETQ. This CDR3 has 15 residues. The CDR3 region is CASSLESGGNQPQHF. CDR3 nucleotides: TGCGCCAGCAGCTTGGAGTCAGGGGGAAATCAGCCCCAGCATTTT.

The rearrangement links TRBV24-1 to TRBJ1-5; D not certain. The CDR3 loop spans 13 amino acids. Trimming took 3 bases from V and 11 from J, leaving 13 bases between them. Looked up from germline, CDR1 is KGHDR and CDR2 is SFDVKD. In DNA form, the CDR3 reads TGTGCCACCAGTGATCCGGTTGATTTTTCCCAGCATTTT. Amino acid sequence: CATSDPVDFSQHF.

This chain uses TRBV5-6 with TRBJ1-6; 10 bases line up with TRBD1. This CDR3 comprises 16 residues. Germline V gives CDR1 SGHDT, CDR2 YYEEEE. Trimming took 4 bases from V and 7 from J; bases not matched to a gene: 8. The CDR3: CASSRVDRGPNSPLHF. The CDR3 region has the DNA TGTGCCAGCAGCCGGGTTGACAGGGGGCCCAATTCACCCCTCCACTTT.

This chain connects TRBV10-3 to TRBJ2-2, with D tentatively TRBD1 (8 bases). Deletions cut 4 bases from V and 6 bases from J, with 15 bases between. CDR1 ENHRY and CDR2 SYGVKD come from the germline V gene. The CDR3 extends over 15 amino acids. Here the CDR3 DNA reads TGTGCCATCAGTGGAGACAGGGGAGGGGCCGGGGAGCTGTTTTTT. Translation gives CAISGDRGGAGELFF.

The chain joins TRBV6-4 to TRBJ2-7, with D uncertain. The CDR3 consists of 14 residues. With 7 bases removed from V and 8 bases from J, the gap between germline ends came to 21 bases. Germline V CDR1 and CDR2: MRHNA, SNTAGT. In nucleotides, the CDR3 is TGTGCCAGCACCGATCGGCCGGCAAACCCCCAGCAGTACTTC. Its translation: CASTDRPANPQQYF.

CDR3 nucleotide sequence: TGTGCCAGCAGCAGGACAGTTTCCACAGATACGCAGTATTTT. Translation gives CASSRTVSTDTQYF. The chain couples TRBV7-9 to TRBJ2-3; perhaps TRBD1 as D (6 bases). The V and J ends lost 5 bases and 2 bases respectively, with 11 bases between them. The CDR3 contains 14 residues. The germline CDR1 and CDR2 sequences are SEHNR and FQNEAQ (reference sequence).

The J gene is TRBJ2-1, the V gene TRBV10-1; weak D call: TRBD1 (6 bases). CDR3 length: 13 amino acids. Per the germline V gene, CDR1 is WNHNN and CDR2 is SYGVQD (reference sequence). V was shortened by 4 bases and J by 9 bases, with 13 bases between the two germline ends. The CDR3 DNA reads TGCGCCAGCAGTGGACAGGAGTCCAGTGAGCAGTTCTTC. This sequence encodes CASSGQESSEQFF.

The chain recombines TRBV19 with TRBJ2-2, with D perhaps TRBD2 (6 bases). The germline V and J ends were trimmed by 3 bases and 3 bases, with 11 bases remaining between them. Germline values: CDR1 LNHDA, CDR2 SQIVND (reference sequence). The CDR3 loop spans 15 amino acids. CDR3 bases: TGTGCCAGTAGTATCGGGGGAGTGGACACCGGGGAGCTGTTTTTT. This codes for CASSIGGVDTGELFF.

The V call is TRBV7-8, the J call TRBJ2-5; the D gene is possibly TRBD2 (5 bases). Germline loops: CDR1 SGHVS, CDR2 FQNEAQ. The CDR3 length is 11 residues. V dropped 1 base and J dropped 10 bases, with 7 bases sitting between them. CDR3 protein: CASSLGRDQYF. The CDR3 DNA reads as TGTGCCAGCAGCTTAGGACGGGACCAGTACTTC. The full variable domain, with the rest looked up from reference TRBV7-8 and TRBJ2-5, is GAGVSQSPRYKVAKRGQDVALRCDPISGHVSLFWYQQALGQGPEFLTYFQNEAQLDKSGLPSDRFFAERPEGSVSTLKIQRTQQEDSAVYLCASSLGRDQYFGPGTRLLVL.

V usage is TRBV20-1 and J usage is TRBJ2-7; 7 bases are a match to TRBD2. The V and J ends lost 6 bases and 6 bases, in that order; junction bases with no gene match: 5. This CDR3 has 11 residues. CDR1 and CDR2 (germline): DFQATT, SNEGSKA (reference sequence). CDR3 in amino acids: CSARTSVEQYF. In DNA, the CDR3 is TGCAGTGCCCGGACTAGTGTCGAGCAGTACTTC.

This clone occurred many times. This sequence joins TRBV28 and TRBJ1-2; no clear D. Germline-derived CDR1 and CDR2 are MDHEN and SYDVKM. Between the trimmed V and J ends, which lost 6 bases and 4 bases, there was a span of 12 bases. The CDR3 covers 13 residues. CDR3 nucleotides: TGTGCCAGCAGACAACTTCAACTCTATGGCTACACCTTC. Amino acid sequence: CASRQLQLYGYTF.

The gene calls are TRBV18 and TRBJ2-5; 12 nucleotides align to TRBD2. V dropped 6 bases and J dropped 5; count of bases not matched to a gene: 13. The CDR3 has 17 amino acids. Germline V gene data show CDR1 as KGHSH and CDR2 as LQKENI. CDR3 in DNA: TGTGCCAGCTCCCCGACCCTAGCGGGGGGGCCAATGGAGACCCAGTACTTC. It specifies CASSPTLAGGPMETQYF. The full variable domain, completed using reference TRBV18 and TRBJ2-5, is NAGVMQNPRHLVRRRGQEARLRCSPMKGHSHVYWYRQLPEEGLKFMVYLQKENIIDESGMPKERFSAEFPKEGPSILRIQQVVRGDSAAYFCASSPTLAGGPMETQYFGPGTRLLVL.

The V call is TRBV6-6, the J call TRBJ2-1; unclear D gene. The V end lost 7 bases, the J end lost 4 bases, and 14 bases lay between the germline ends. The V gene's germline CDR1 is MNHNY and CDR2 SVGAGI (reference sequence). The CDR3 has 14 residues. CDR3 residues: CASKKSEGYNEQFF. The CDR3 DNA sequence: TGTGCCAGCAAGAAGTCCGAAGGGTACAATGAGCAGTTCTTC.

V is TRBV11-2 and J is TRBJ2-7; TRBD2 matches 8 bases. This CDR3 comprises 16 residues. Per the germline V gene, CDR1 is SGHAT and CDR2 is FQNNGV. The J segment lost 4 bases and the V segment lost 1 base, leaving 9 bases of the junction unmatched. CDR3 in amino acids: CASSLVAGTSGYEQYF. The CDR3 DNA is TGTGCCAGCAGCTTAGTTGCCGGAACTAGCGGATACGAGCAGTACTTC.

On this clone itself: In the same sample, other DNA sequences code for this CDR3. V is TRBV29-1 and J is TRBJ2-2, with D possibly being TRBD1 (6 bases). The CDR3 is 13 amino acids. Deletions cut 1 base from V and 4 bases from J, with 7 bases between. Germline CDR1 SQVTM, CDR2 ANQGSEA. The DNA for the CDR3 is TGCAGCGTTGAAGTAGGGGGCACCGGGGAGCTGTTTTTT. This gives the protein CSVEVGGTGELFF.

This chain links TRBV13 with TRBJ2-2; a weak D match, TRBD2 (6 bases). The CDR3 has 14 residues. Germline-derived CDR1 and CDR2 are PRHDT and FYEKMQ (reference sequence). The V and J ends lost 3 bases and 5 bases respectively, with 10 bases between them. CDR3 in DNA: TGTGCCAGCAGCTTCGGGAGACCTACCGGGGAGCTGTTTTTT. Amino acids: CASSFGRPTGELFF.